Below, one TCR beta chain is given with its context. No antigen is known for it. The data were produced by immunoSEQ multiplex PCR, yet TCRdb's version contains in-frame clones alone and is incomplete. The data show tens of thousands of clones, about 96% seen once. The V segment lost 3 bases and the J segment 3 bases; nucleotides outside the gene matches: 6. Per the germline V gene, CDR1 is KGHSH and CDR2 is LQKENI. The CDR3 is 15 amino acids. The source of the sample is a study of B cell selection in AIRE deficiency. The sorted conventional CD4 T cells were gated as CD4+CD127+. Broader study findings: Only around a tenth of 3,000 to 4,500 shared Treg sequences were patient-specific; around 33% healthy-specific.

The chain uses TRBV18 and TRBJ2-7; 9 nucleotides align to TRBD1. The sequence derives from a human donor with AIRE deficiency. Sample: conventional CD4+ T cells sorted from PBMCs. Here the CDR3 DNA reads TGTGCCAGCTCACCGATCACGGGACAGGGCTACGAGCAGTACTTC. Its protein is CASSPITGQGYEQYF.